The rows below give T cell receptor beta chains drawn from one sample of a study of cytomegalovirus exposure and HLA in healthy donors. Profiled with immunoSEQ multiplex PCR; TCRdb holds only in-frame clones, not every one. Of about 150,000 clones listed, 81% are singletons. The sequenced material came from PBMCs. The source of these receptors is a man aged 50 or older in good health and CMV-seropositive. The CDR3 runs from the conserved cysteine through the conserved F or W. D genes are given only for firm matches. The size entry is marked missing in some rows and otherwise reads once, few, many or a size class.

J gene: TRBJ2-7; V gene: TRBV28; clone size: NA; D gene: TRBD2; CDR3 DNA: TGTGCCAGCACAAGAAGAGCGGGGCGGGGAGACGAGCAGTACTTC; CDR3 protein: CASTRRAGRGDEQYF
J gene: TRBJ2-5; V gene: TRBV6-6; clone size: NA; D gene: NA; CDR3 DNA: TGTGCCAGCAGTTACTCCATCCGGGGCCAAGAGACCCAGTACTTC; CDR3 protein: CASSYSIRGQETQYF
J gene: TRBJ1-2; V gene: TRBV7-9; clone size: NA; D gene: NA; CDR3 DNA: TGTGCCAGCAGCTCCTACAGGGAGATGGGCTACACCTTC; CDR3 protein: CASSSYREMGYTF
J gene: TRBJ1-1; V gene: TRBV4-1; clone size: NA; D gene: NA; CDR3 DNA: TGCGCCAGCAGCCAGGGGGCGAAAGAGGGCACTGAAGCTTTCTTT; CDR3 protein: CASSQGAKEGTEAFF
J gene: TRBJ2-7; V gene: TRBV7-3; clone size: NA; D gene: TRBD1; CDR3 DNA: TGTGCCAGCAGCGCCCAGACAGGGGACGAGCAGTACTTC; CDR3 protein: CASSAQTGDEQYF
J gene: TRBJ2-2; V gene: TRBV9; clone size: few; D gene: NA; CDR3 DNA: TGTGCCAGCAGCCGAGGGGGGGGAGGGCCGAGAACCGGGGAGCTGTTTTTT; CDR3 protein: CASSRGGGGPRTGELFF
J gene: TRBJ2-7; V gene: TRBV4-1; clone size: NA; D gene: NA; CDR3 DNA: TGCGCCAGCAGCCAAGATCGAAGTTGGGCAGGGGTCCACGAGCAGTACTTC; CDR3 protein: CASSQDRSWAGVHEQYF
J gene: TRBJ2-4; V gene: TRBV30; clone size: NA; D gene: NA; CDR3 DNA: TGTGCCTGGAGCGGGGAACAGCCAAACATTCAGTACTTC; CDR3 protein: CAWSGEQPNIQYF
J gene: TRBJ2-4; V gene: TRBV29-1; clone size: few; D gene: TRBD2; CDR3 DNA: TGCAGCGTTGCGGAGCGGGAGGGCCGGTACATTCAGTACTTC; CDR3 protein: CSVAEREGRYIQYF
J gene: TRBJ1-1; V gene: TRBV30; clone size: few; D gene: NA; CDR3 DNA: TGTGCCTGGGAGGCGGGGATGAACACTGAAGCTTTCTTT; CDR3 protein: CAWEAGMNTEAFF
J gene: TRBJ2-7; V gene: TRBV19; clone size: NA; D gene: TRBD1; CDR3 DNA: TGTGCCAGTAGTATTGGGACAGGGGACTACGAGCAGTACTTC; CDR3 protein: CASSIGTGDYEQYF
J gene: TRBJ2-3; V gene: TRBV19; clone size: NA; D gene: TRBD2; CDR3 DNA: TGTGCCAGTAGCCGGGGACTAGCGGGAGGGTTAGATACGCAGTATTTT; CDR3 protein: CASSRGLAGGLDTQYF
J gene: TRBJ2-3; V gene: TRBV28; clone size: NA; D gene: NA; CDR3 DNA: TGTGCCAGCAGCCCCTACTCTAGCACAGATACGCAGTATTTT; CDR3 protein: CASSPYSSTDTQYF
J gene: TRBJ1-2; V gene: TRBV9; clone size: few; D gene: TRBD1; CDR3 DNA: TGTGCCAGCAGCGAGGGACAGGGGTTGGGTGGTAACTATGGCTACACCTTC; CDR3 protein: CASSEGQGLGGNYGYTF
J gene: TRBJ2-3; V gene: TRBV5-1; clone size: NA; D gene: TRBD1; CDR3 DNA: TGCGCCAGCAGCTTGGGGACAGGTACATATACGCAGTATTTT; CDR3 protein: CASSLGTGTYTQYF
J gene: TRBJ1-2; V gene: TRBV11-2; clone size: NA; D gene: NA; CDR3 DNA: TGTGCCAGCAGCTTAGAGGACAGCCCGTGGTATGGCTACACCTTC; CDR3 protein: CASSLEDSPWYGYTF